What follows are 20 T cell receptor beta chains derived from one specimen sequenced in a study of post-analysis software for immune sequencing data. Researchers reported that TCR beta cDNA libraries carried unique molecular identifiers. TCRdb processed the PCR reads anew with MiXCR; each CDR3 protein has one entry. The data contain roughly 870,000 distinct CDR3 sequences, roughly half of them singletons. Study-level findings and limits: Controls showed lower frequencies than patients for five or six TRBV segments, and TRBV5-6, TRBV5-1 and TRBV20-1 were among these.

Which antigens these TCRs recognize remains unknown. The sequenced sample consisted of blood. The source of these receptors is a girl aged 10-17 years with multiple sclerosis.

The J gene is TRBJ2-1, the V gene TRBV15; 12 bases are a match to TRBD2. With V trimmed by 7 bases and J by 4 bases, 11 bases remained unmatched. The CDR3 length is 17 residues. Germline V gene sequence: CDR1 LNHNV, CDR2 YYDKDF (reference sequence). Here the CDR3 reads CATTRTSGTLGYNEQFF. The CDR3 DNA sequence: TGTGCCACCACCCGGACTAGCGGGACCTTGGGGTACAATGAGCAGTTCTTC.

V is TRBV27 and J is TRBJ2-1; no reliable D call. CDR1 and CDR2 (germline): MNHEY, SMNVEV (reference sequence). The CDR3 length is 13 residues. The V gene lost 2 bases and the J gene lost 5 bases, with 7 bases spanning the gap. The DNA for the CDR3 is TGTGCCAGCAGTTTAAGGCCGGACAATGAGCAGTTCTTC. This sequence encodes CASSLRPDNEQFF.

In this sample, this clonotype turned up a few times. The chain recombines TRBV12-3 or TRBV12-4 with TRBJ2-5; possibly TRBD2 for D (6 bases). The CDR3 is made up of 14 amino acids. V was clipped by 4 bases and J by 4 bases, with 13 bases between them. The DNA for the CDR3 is TGTGCCAGCAGTTCGAGGGTCGGGGGAGAGACCCAGTACTTC. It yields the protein CASSSRVGGETQYF.

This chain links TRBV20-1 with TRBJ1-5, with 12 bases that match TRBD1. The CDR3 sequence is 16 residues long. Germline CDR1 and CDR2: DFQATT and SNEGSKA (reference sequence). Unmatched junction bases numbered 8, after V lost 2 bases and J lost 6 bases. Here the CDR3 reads CSARHGTGGAGQPQHF. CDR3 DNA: TGCAGTGCTAGACATGGGACAGGGGGCGCAGGTCAGCCCCAGCATTTT.

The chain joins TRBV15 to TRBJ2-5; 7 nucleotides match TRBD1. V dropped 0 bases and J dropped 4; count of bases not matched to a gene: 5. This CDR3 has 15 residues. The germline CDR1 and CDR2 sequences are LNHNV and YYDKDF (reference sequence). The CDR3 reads CATSRDDRVGETQYF. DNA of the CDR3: TGTGCCACCAGCAGAGATGACAGGGTTGGAGAGACCCAGTACTTC.

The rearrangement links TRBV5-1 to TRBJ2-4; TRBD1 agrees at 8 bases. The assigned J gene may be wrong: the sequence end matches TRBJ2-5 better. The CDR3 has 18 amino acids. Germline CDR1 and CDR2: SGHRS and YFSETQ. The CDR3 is CASSVAGTGVPKKETQYF. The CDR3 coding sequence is TGCGCCAGCAGCGTCGCCGGGACAGGCGTTCCAAAGAAAGAGACCCAGTACTTC.

CDR3 in amino acids: CASSHPGDGYGYTF. The CDR3 DNA follows: TGTGCCAGCAGCCATCCAGGCGATGGATATGGCTACACCTTC. The chain couples TRBV7-9 to TRBJ1-2; unclear D gene. Trimming took off 5 bases at V and 5 bases at J, with 15 bases between the two ends. CDR3 length: 14 residues. Germline CDR1 SEHNR, CDR2 FQNEAQ (reference sequence).

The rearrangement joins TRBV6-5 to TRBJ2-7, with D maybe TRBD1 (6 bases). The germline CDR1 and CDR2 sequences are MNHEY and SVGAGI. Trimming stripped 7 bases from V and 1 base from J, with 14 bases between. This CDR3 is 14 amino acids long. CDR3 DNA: TGTGCCAGCACCTCCCCAGGACAGTCCTACGAGCAGTACTTC. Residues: CASTSPGQSYEQYF.

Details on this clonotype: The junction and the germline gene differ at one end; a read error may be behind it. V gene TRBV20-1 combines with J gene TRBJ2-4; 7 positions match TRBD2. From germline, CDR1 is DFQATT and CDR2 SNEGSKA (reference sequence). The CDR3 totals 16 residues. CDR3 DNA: TGCAGCGCTAGAGATCTTTCGAGCGGGGAATATACGTCGCAGTACTTC. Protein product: CSARDLSSGEYTSQYF.

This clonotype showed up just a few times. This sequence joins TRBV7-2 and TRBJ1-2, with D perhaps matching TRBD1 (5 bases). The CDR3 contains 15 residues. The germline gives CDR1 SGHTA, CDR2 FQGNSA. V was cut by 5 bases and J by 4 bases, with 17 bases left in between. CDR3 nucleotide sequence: TGTGCCAGCAGCGGGCAGGGTAGTGTTGGCTATGGCTACACCTTC. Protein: CASSGQGSVGYGYTF. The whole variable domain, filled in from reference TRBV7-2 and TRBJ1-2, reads GAGVSQSPSNKVTEKGKDVELRCDPISGHTALYWYRQSLGQGLEFLIYFQGNSAPDKSGLPSDRFSAERTGGSVSTLTIQRTQQEDSAVYLCASSGQGSVGYGYTFGSGTRLTVV.

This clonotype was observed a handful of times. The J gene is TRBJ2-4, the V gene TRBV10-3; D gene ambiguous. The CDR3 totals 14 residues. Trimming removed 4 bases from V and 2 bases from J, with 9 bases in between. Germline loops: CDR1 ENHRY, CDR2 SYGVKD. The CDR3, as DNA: TGTGCCATCAGTGGAGAGGAAACCAAAAACATTCAGTACTTC. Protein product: CAISGEETKNIQYF.

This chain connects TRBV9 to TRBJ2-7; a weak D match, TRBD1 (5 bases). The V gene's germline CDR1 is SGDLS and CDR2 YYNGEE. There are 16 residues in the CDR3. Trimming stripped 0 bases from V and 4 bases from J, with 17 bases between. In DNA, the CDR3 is TGTGCCAGCAGCGTAGCTACGGACACGCCAGATTACGAGCAGTACTTC. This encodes CASSVATDTPDYEQYF.

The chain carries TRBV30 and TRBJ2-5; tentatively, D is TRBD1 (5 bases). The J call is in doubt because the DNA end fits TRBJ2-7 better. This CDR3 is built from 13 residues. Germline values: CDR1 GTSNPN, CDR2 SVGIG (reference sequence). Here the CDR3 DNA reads TGTGCCTGGAGTGAGAAACAGGCGTACGAGCAGTACTTC. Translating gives CAWSEKQAYEQYF.

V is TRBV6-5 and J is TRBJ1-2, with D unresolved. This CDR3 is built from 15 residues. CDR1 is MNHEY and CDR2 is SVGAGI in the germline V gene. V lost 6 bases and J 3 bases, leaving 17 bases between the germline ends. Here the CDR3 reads CASRMGIQNYYGYTF. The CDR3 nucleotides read TGTGCCAGCAGAATGGGCATACAGAATTACTATGGCTACACCTTC.

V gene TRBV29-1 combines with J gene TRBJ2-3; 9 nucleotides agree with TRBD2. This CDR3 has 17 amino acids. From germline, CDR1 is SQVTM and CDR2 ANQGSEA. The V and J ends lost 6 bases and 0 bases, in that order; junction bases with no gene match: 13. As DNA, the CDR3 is TGCAGCGTGAGCATGAGACTAGCGGAGACTAGCACAGATACGCAGTATTTT. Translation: CSVSMRLAETSTDTQYF.

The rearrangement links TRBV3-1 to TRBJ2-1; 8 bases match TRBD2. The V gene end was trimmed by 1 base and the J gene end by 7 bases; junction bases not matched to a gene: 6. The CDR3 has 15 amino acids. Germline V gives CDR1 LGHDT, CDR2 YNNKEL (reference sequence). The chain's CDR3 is CASSQGAGAINEQFF. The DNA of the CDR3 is TGTGCCAGCAGCCAAGGAGCGGGAGCAATAAATGAGCAGTTCTTC.

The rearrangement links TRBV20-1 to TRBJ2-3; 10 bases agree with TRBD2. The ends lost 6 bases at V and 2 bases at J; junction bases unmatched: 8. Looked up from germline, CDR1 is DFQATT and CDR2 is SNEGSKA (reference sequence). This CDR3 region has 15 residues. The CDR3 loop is CSALPAGGFTDTQYF. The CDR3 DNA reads TGCAGTGCCCTGCCAGCGGGGGGGTTCACAGATACGCAGTATTTT.

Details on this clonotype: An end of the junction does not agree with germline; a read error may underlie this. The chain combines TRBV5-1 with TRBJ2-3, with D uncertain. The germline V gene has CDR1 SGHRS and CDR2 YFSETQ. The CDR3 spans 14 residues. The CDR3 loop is CASSLTGGGDTQYF. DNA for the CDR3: TGTGCCAGCAGCCTGACGGGCGGTGGAGATACGCAGTATTTT.

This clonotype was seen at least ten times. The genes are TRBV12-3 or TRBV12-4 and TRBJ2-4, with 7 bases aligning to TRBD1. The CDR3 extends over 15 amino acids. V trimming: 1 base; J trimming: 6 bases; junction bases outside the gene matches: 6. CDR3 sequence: CASSLETGVTNIQYF. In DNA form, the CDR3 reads TGTGCCAGCAGTTTAGAAACAGGGGTAACAAACATTCAGTACTTC.

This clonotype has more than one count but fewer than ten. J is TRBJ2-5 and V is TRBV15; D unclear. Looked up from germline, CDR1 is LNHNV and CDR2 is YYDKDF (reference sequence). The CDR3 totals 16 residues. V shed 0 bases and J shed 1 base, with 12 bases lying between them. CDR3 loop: CATSRDENQVQETQYF. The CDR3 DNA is TGTGCCACCAGCAGAGATGAAAATCAGGTCCAAGAGACCCAGTACTTC.